Following are 10 T cell receptor beta chains from one sample sequenced in a study of cytomegalovirus exposure and HLA in healthy donors. The PCR contained 60 Vbeta and 13 Jbeta primers. Only in-frame clones appear in the TCRdb table, and some are missing; sequencing was by immunoSEQ multiplex PCR. The sample lists tens of thousands of clones, roughly four fifths occurring once. Sequencing input: PBMCs. The origin of the receptors is a woman in her thirties in good health and CMV-seropositive.

CDR3 amino acids: CASTPLAGGTTDTQYF. For the CDR3, the DNA is TGTGCCAGCACCCCGCTAGCGGGAGGGACCACAGATACGCAGTATTTT. The rearrangement links TRBV28 to TRBJ2-3, with 12 bases aligning to TRBD2. V shed 7 bases, J shed 2 bases, and the junction held 7 bases outside the gene matches. This CDR3 has 16 amino acids. CDR1 and CDR2 (germline): MDHEN, SYDVKM.

This rearrangement joins TRBV5-1 to TRBJ2-3; 10 nucleotides match TRBD2. The CDR3 extends over 15 amino acids. Trimming at V came to 5 bases and at J to 6 bases, leaving 9 bases not matched to a gene. CDR1 and CDR2 from the germline V gene are SGHRS and YFSETQ. For the CDR3, the DNA is TGCGCCAGCAGTGCTCCTAGCGGGAGTCTGGATACGCAGTATTTT. Amino acids: CASSAPSGSLDTQYF. Supplemented by reference TRBV5-1 and TRBJ2-3, the full variable domain reads KAGVTQTPRYLIKTRGQQVTLSCSPISGHRSVSWYQQTPGQGLQFLFEYFSETQRNKGNFPGRFSGRQFSNSRSEMNVSTLELGDSALYLCASSAPSGSLDTQYFGPGTRLTVL.

This chain uses TRBV2 with TRBJ2-3; 8 bases align to TRBD1. The CDR3 consists of 16 residues. CDR1 is SNHLY and CDR2 is FYNNEI in the germline V gene. The ends lost 3 bases at V and 6 bases at J; junction bases unmatched: 11. CDR3 in DNA: TGTGCCAGCAGTGAGCCGGGACAGGAGCTTTGGGATACGCAGTATTTT. Protein: CASSEPGQELWDTQYF.

V usage is TRBV7-9 and J usage is TRBJ2-1, with 10 bases aligning to TRBD2. Germline V gene data show CDR1 as SEHNR and CDR2 as FQNEAQ (reference sequence). V was pared by 1 base and J by 14 bases, with 8 bases of the junction left unmatched. The CDR3 length is 14 residues. CDR3 loop: CASSLGGFGTSEFF. CDR3 DNA sequence: TGTGCCAGCAGCTTAGGGGGGTTCGGGACTAGCGAGTTCTTC.

V gene TRBV6-1 combines with J gene TRBJ1-1; 7 nucleotides line up with TRBD1. V lost 7 bases, J lost 1 base, and 9 bases stayed unmatched. The germline V gene has CDR1 MNHNS and CDR2 SASEGT. The CDR3 contains 15 residues. CDR3 residues: CASTTGTAPNTEAFF. CDR3 coding DNA: TGTGCCAGCACTACCGGGACAGCCCCGAACACTGAAGCTTTCTTT.

This chain links TRBV6-1 with TRBJ1-5, with D unresolved. Germline CDR1 reads MNHNS; CDR2 reads SASEGT. The ends were cut back, 8 bases at V and 3 bases at J, with 11 bases in the middle. The CDR3 length is 13 residues. The CDR3 coding sequence is TGTGCCAGCCACCACGGTAACAATCAGCCCCAGCATTTT. Encoded protein: CASHHGNNQPQHF.

V is TRBV11-2 and J is TRBJ2-7; D perhaps matches TRBD2 (6 bases). This CDR3 region has 15 residues. The germline CDR1 and CDR2 sequences are SGHAT and FQNNGV. Trimming took off 5 bases at V and 7 bases at J, with 21 bases between the two ends. Here the CDR3 DNA reads TGTGCCAGCAGCCCCCTCGGTAGCGGAAGGGGTGAGCAGTACTTC. The encoded protein is CASSPLGSGRGEQYF.

This sequence joins TRBV6-5 and TRBJ2-7; D is possibly TRBD1 (6 bases). The CDR3 length is 14 residues. The germline V gene encodes CDR1 MNHEY and CDR2 SVGAGI. Trimming cost V 4 bases and J 3 bases, with 13 bases left between them. The DNA for the CDR3 is TGTGCCAGCAGTTCAAGGGGGACATACTACGAGCAGTACTTC. It encodes CASSSRGTYYEQYF.

The chain links TRBV5-4 to TRBJ2-3; 12 bases match TRBD1. V dropped 4 bases and J dropped 4; count of bases not matched to a gene: 7. The CDR3 extends over 16 amino acids. Germline V lookup: CDR1 SGHNT, CDR2 YYREEE (reference sequence). In DNA, the CDR3 is TGTGCCAGCAGCCAGACCGGGACAGGGGGCGCAGATACGCAGTATTTT. Translating gives CASSQTGTGGADTQYF.

The chain employs TRBV2 and TRBJ1-2; no clear D. In germline, CDR1 is SNHLY, CDR2 FYNNEI. CDR3 length equals 14 residues. V lost 6 bases to trimming and J lost 3 bases, with 14 bases between them. CDR3 sequence: CASRELGSDYGYTF. The CDR3 DNA follows: TGTGCCAGCAGGGAATTAGGGAGTGACTATGGCTACACCTTC. The complete variable domain, with remaining parts taken from reference TRBV2 and TRBJ1-2, reads EPEVTQTPSHQVTQMGQEVILRCVPISNHLYFYWYRQILGQKVEFLVSFYNNEISEKSEIFDDQFSVERPDGSNFTLKIRSTKLEDSAMYFCASRELGSDYGYTFGSGTRLTVV.